Shown below are 4 T cell receptor beta chains from a single sample sequenced in a study of blood T cell repertoires in COVID-19. This table comes from immunoSEQ multiplex PCR, and its TCRdb copy is limited to in-frame clones, with some not included. The sample shows around 100,000 clones, about nine tenths of them seen only once. The specimen was peripheral blood. All receptors derive from a man aged 50 to 59 with acute or convalescent COVID-19.

The chain has TRBV6-4 and TRBJ2-2, with 7 positions matching TRBD1. This CDR3 is 14 amino acids long. Germline assignment: CDR1 MRHNA and CDR2 SNTAGT. Trimming removed 7 bases from V and 5 bases from J; junction bases left unmatched: 7. DNA of the CDR3: TGTGCCAGCAAGAGGACAGGTGATACCGGGGAGCTGTTTTTT. This codes for CASKRTGDTGELFF.

The gene calls are TRBV19 and TRBJ1-5; D remains ambiguous. Germline V lookup: CDR1 LNHDA, CDR2 SQIVND (reference sequence). The CDR3 runs 12 residues. V shed 7 bases and J shed 3 bases, with 7 bases lying between them. The CDR3 loop reads CASTSYNQPQHF. CDR3 DNA sequence: TGTGCCAGTACTAGTTACAATCAGCCCCAGCATTTT.

A remark on this clone: One end of the junction is discordant with germline, which a read error may explain. The V and J genes are TRBV11-3 and TRBJ2-1, with TRBD2 matching over 12 bases. Germline CDR1 SGHNT, CDR2 YENEEA. There are 14 residues in the CDR3. This chain's CDR3 is CASSLTSSGGGSIF. DNA for the CDR3: TGTGCCAGCAGCTTGACATCTAGCGGGGGGGGCTCTATCTTC.

This clone was seen more than once but under ten times. J is TRBJ2-5 and V is TRBV7-9, with 7 bases aligning to TRBD2. With 4 bases clipped from V and 2 bases from J, the junction kept 4 bases outside the gene matches. This CDR3 has 14 residues. From germline, CDR1 is SEHNR and CDR2 FQNEAQ (reference sequence). The CDR3 DNA reads TGTGCCAGCAGCTCCGGGACTACGCAAGAGACCCAGTACTTC. Residues: CASSSGTTQETQYF.